The text below deals with one T cell receptor (beta chain). Which antigen it targets is not known. Base qualities are not provided; no much larger clone lies one nucleotide away. This record comes from a study of OX40 agonist ivuxolimab in advanced cancers. In the study overall: Ivuxolimab was a fully human IgG2 agonistic monoclonal antibody targeting the costimulatory receptor OX40 (CD134). The dose-escalation cohort was roughly 87% male with a mean age of about 65 years, ranging from roughly 23 to 79. The paper describes the monotherapy dose-escalation part (N of about 47 patients) of the phase I trial of ivuxolimab. Prior anti-PD-1, anti-PD-L1 or anti-CTLA-4 therapy was permitted, and checkpoint inhibitors had been received by less than 45% of dose-escalation patients. Peripheral TCRbeta sequencing was intended to test whether TCR sequence diversity was altered and clonal T-cell expansion was caused by ivuxolimab. Partial responses occurred in three dose-escalation patients: two with cutaneous melanoma and one with hepatocellular carcinoma. Intravenous ivuxolimab was administered to patients every 2 weeks at six dose levels: 0.01, 0.1, 0.3, 1.5, 3 and 10 mg/kg. Of the approximately 50 patients in dose escalation, some 19 had hepatocellular carcinoma, some 15 had melanoma, 9 had renal cell carcinoma and 9 had head and neck cancer.

Patients with autoimmune disease history or receiving systemic immunosuppression were excluded from the trial. In every dose cohort, peripheral blood was drawn for TCR sequencing at baseline, cycle 4 day 1, and cycle 7 day 1. The samples were taken from a phase I, first-in-human, multicenter, open-label dose-escalation trial of ivuxolimab. Adults with locally advanced or metastatic head and neck squamous cell, hepatocellular, melanoma or renal cell carcinoma were enrolled in the trial. Before TCR sequencing, CD4+ T cells and CD8+ T cells from peripheral blood were sorted into separate populations. To sequence the TCRbeta CDR3 region, genomic DNA was isolated from the sorted cells. The immunoSEQ Assay was used to sequence the TCRbeta CDR3 regions. Not all clones reach the TCRdb copy of this immuneACCESS table, which keeps in-frame sequences only. Checked studies attribute under half of the gap to unresolved V genes and leave the rest unexplained. The sample records roughly 100,000 clones, around 90% of which are singletons. The ten largest clones represent around 0.86% of the sample.

On the study overall, not on this receptor specifically: Low levels of normalized T-cell clonal expansion were also seen in some patients who did not respond. The antigen specificity of the peripheral T cells that underwent clonal expansion was not determined. After ivuxolimab, more expanded clones were found on average in CD8+ T cells than in CD4+ T cells. In partial responders in the 0.1-3.0 mg/kg groups, normalized peripheral clonal expansion was found to be among the lowest, especially among CD8+ T cells. Clonal expansion of both CD4+ and CD8+ blood T cells was observed from baseline to week 6 at doses 0.1 to 3.0 mg/kg.

The CDR3 sequence holds 11 residues, the cysteine and phenylalanine included. Only CDR3 DNA is held: 33 bases, read in frame from base 1. CDR1 and CDR2 (MDHEN, SYDVKM) derive from the germline V gene. At the junction V is shortened by 11 bases and J by 3 bases, with 8 bases in between. The chain is encoded by TRBV28 joined to TRBJ1-5, with an unclear D gene assignment. Sequenced here: CD4+ or CD8+ T cells sorted from blood, sampled in a trial of the OX40 agonist ivuxolimab. The clonotype originates from an adult with an advanced solid tumor such as melanoma, head and neck, liver or kidney cancer. The CDR3 protein: CAGMDNQPQHF. Read as DNA, the sequence is TGTGCCGGCATGGACAATCAGCCCCAGCATTTT.